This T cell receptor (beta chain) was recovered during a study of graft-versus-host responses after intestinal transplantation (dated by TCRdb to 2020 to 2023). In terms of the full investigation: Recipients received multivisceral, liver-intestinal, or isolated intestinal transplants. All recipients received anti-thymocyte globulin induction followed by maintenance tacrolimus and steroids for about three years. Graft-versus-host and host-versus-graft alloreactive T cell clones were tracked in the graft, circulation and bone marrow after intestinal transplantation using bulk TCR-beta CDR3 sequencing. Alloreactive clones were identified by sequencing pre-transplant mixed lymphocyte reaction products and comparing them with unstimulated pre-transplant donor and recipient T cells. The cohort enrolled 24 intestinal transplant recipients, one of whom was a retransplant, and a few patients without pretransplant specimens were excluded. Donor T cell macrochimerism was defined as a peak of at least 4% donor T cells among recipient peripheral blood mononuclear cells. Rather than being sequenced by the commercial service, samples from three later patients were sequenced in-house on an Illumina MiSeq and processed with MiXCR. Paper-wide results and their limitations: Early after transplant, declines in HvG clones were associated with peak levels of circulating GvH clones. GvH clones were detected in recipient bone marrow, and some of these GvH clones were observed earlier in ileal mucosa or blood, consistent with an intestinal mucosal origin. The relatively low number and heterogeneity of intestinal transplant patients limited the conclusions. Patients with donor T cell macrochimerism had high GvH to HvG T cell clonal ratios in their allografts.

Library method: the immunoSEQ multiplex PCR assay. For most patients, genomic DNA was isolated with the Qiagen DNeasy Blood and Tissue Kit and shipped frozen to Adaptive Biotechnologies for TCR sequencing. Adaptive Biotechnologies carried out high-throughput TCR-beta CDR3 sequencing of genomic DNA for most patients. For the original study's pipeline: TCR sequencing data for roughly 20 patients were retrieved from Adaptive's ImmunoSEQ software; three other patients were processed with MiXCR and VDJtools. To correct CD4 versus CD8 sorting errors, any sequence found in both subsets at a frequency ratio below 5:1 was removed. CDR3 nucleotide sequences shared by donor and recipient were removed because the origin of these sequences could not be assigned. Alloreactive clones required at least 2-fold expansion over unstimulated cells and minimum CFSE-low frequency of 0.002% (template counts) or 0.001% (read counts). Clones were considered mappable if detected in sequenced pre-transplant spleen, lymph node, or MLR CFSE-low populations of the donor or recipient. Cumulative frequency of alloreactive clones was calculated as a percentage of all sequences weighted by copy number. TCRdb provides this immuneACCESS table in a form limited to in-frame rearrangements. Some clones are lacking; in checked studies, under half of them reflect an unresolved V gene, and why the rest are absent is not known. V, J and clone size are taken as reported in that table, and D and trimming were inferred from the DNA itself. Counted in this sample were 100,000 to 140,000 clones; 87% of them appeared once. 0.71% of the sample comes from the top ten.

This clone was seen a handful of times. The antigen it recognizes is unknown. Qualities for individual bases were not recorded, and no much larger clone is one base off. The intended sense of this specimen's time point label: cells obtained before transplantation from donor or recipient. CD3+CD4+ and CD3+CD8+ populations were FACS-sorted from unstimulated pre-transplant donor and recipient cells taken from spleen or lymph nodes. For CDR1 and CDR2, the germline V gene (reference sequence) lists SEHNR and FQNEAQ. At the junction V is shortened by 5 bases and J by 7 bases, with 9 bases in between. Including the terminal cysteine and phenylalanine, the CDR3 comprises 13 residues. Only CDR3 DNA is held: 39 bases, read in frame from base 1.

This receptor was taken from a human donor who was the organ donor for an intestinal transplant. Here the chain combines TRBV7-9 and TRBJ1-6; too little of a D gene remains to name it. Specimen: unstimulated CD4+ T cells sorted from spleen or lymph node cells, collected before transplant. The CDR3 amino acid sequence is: CASSPEVNSPLHF. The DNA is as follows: TGTGCCAGCAGCCCCGAAGTGAATTCACCCCTCCACTTT.